Presented here are 21 T cell receptor beta chains from one specimen sequenced in a study of T cell responses to AZD1222 COVID-19 vaccine. The repertoire was sequenced with immunoSEQ multiplex PCR; TCRdb's copy has only in-frame clones and lacks some. The sample lists about 150,000 clones, 89% occurring once. This specimen consisted of peripheral blood, obtained on day 0 of AZD1222 vaccination. The receptors originated from an adult in good health.

The chain uses TRBV9 and TRBJ1-1, with a weak D call TRBD1 (5 bases). This CDR3 comprises 14 residues. V gave up 0 bases and J gave up 1 base, with 7 bases separating them. Germline V gene lookup returns CDR1 SGDLS and CDR2 YYNGEE. The CDR3 DNA sequence: TGTGCCAGCAGCGTAGTAGGGGCGAACACTGAAGCTTTCTTT. Its translation is CASSVVGANTEAFF.

The chain links TRBV7-2 to TRBJ2-7; TRBD1 aligns across 8 bases. The V segment lost 8 bases and the J segment 3 bases; nucleotides outside the gene matches: 6. Germline CDR1 and CDR2: SGHTA and FQGNSA. The CDR3 sequence is 13 residues long. The CDR3 nucleotides read TGTGCCAGCTCGGGGACAGGTGACTACGAGCAGTACTTC. It specifies CASSGTGDYEQYF.

This clone has just a few counts. The gene calls are TRBV7-6 and TRBJ1-5; possible D gene TRBD1, 5 bases. CDR3 length: 15 amino acids. V was trimmed by 5 bases and J by 5 bases, leaving 16 bases between them. The germline V gene has CDR1 SGHVS and CDR2 FNYEAQ. The CDR3 DNA is TGTGCCAGCAGCCCACGTCCAGGGTCCCATCAGCCCCAGCATTTT. Its translation is CASSPRPGSHQPQHF.

Written as DNA, the CDR3 is TGTGCCAGCAGAGATATTGGAGGCGAAAAACTGTTTTTT. Translation gives CASRDIGGEKLFF. This chain connects TRBV11-2 to TRBJ1-4; D remains ambiguous. The CDR3 contains 13 residues. Trimming cost V 6 bases and J 8 bases, with 13 bases left between them. The germline CDR1 and CDR2 sequences are SGHAT and FQNNGV. Filled out from reference TRBV11-2 and TRBJ1-4, the complete variable domain reads EAGVAQSPRYKIIEKRQSVAFWCNPISGHATLYWYQQILGQGPKLLIQFQNNGVVDDSQLPKDRFSAERLKGVDSTLKIQPAKLEDSAVYLCASRDIGGEKLFFGSGTQLSVL.

The gene calls are TRBV6-5 and TRBJ2-1, with D possibly TRBD1 on 6 matching bases. The CDR3 extends over 12 amino acids. Trimming pared 7 bases from V and 7 bases from J, leaving 11 bases between. The germline V gene encodes CDR1 MNHEY and CDR2 SVGAGI. This CDR3 reads CASNTGTNEQFF. The CDR3 nucleotides are TGTGCCAGCAACACCGGGACAAATGAGCAGTTCTTC.

The J gene is TRBJ1-4, the V gene TRBV23-1; D is unresolved. TRBV23-1 is sorted into the ORF group, with uncertain function. Trimming left V 0 bases short and J 6 bases short, with 8 bases between. This CDR3 contains 14 residues. The CDR3 DNA reads TGCGCCAGCAGTCAATCCGGGTTTTATGAAAAACTGTTTTTT. Protein sequence: CASSQSGFYEKLFF.

The V call is TRBV11-3, the J call TRBJ2-1; D is possibly TRBD2 (5 bases). The germline V gene has CDR1 SGHNT and CDR2 YENEEA. This CDR3 has 14 residues. The V and J ends lost 5 bases and 7 bases respectively, with 15 bases between them. The CDR3 coding sequence is TGTGCCAGCAGCCAGTGGACTCTGTCAAATGAGCAGTTCTTC. Translating it yields CASSQWTLSNEQFF.

The V and J genes are TRBV6-6 and TRBJ1-3; no reliable D call. V lost 2 bases to trimming and J lost 3 bases, with 2 bases between them. This CDR3 region has 12 residues. Germline V gives CDR1 MNHNY, CDR2 SVGAGI (reference sequence). CDR3: CASSYGGNTIYF. In nucleotides, the CDR3 is TGTGCCAGCAGTTACGGTGGAAACACCATATATTTT.

This clone appeared once. The chain has TRBV7-2 and TRBJ1-6, with 7 positions matching TRBD1. Germline-derived CDR1 and CDR2 are SGHTA and FQGNSA. V lost 3 bases, J lost 9 bases, and 8 bases stayed unmatched. The CDR3 runs to 15 residues. This CDR3 reads CASSLRPGGASPLHF. CDR3 nucleotide sequence: TGTGCCAGCAGCTTGCGGCCAGGGGGAGCTTCACCCCTCCACTTT.

This clone has just one count. The chain links TRBV4-1 to TRBJ2-2; D may match TRBD1 or TRBD2 (6 bases each). Germline V gives CDR1 MGHRA, CDR2 YSYEKL. Trimming stripped 4 bases from V and 7 bases from J, with 19 bases between. This CDR3 region has 16 residues. The chain's CDR3 is CASSLRVGGPGGELFF. Here the CDR3 DNA reads TGCGCCAGCAGCCTCCGCGTGGGGGGCCCGGGCGGGGAGCTGTTTTTT.

The gene calls are TRBV28 and TRBJ1-2; a weak D match, TRBD1 (5 bases). The length of the CDR3 is 14 residues. Germline V gives CDR1 MDHEN, CDR2 SYDVKM. Trimming shortened V by 9 bases and J by 3 bases, and 17 bases separated the two germline ends. The CDR3 DNA reads TGTGCCAGTAGAATTTATGACAGACACTATGGCTACACCTTC. Amino acids: CASRIYDRHYGYTF.

The chain employs TRBV18 and TRBJ1-5, with D perhaps matching TRBD1 (6 bases). This CDR3 contains 13 residues. V shed 6 bases and J shed 6 bases, with 12 bases lying between them. Per the germline V gene, CDR1 is KGHSH and CDR2 is LQKENI. The CDR3 protein is CASSRGGSQPQHF. The CDR3 coding sequence is TGTGCCAGCTCCCGGGGGGGCAGTCAGCCCCAGCATTTT.

The V and J genes are TRBV7-2 and TRBJ2-7; no clear D gene. Germline V gene sequence: CDR1 SGHTA, CDR2 FQGNSA. V lost 0 bases and J lost 4, with 4 bases in between. This CDR3 region has 12 residues. CDR3 sequence reads: CASSLALYEQYF. In nucleotides, the CDR3 is TGTGCCAGCAGCTTAGCGCTGTACGAGCAGTACTTC.

The chain joins TRBV3-1 (or the pseudogene TRBV3-2) to TRBJ2-1, with 8 bases identical to TRBD2. Germline V CDR1 and CDR2: LGHDT, YNNKEL (reference sequence). This CDR3 is built from 13 residues. V was clipped by 1 base and J by 14 bases; unmatched bases: 7. The CDR3 sequence: CASSQAGTRGEFF. CDR3 nucleotides: TGTGCCAGCAGCCAAGCCGGGACTAGGGGTGAGTTCTTC.

The chain employs TRBV2 and TRBJ1-3; no firm D call. Trimming pared 2 bases from V and 12 bases from J, leaving 23 bases between. The germline V gene has CDR1 SNHLY and CDR2 FYNNEI. The CDR3 spans 16 residues. The CDR3 spells CASSERMWATEWDIYF. CDR3 DNA: TGTGCCAGCAGTGAACGTATGTGGGCCACCGAATGGGACATATATTTT.

V is TRBV13 and J is TRBJ1-2; D perhaps matches TRBD1 (6 bases). With 5 bases removed from V and 7 bases from J, the gap between germline ends came to 20 bases. The CDR3 is 15 amino acids. The V gene's germline CDR1 is PRHDT and CDR2 FYEKMQ (reference sequence). The CDR3 region is CASSPKPGEAAGYTF. The CDR3 DNA reads TGTGCCAGCAGCCCGAAACCAGGGGAGGCGGCTGGCTACACCTTC.

J is TRBJ1-1 and V is TRBV30, with D perhaps TRBD1 (6 bases). Looked up from germline, CDR1 is GTSNPN and CDR2 is SVGIG (reference sequence). With 0 bases removed from V and 4 bases from J, the gap between germline ends came to 9 bases. The CDR3 has 13 residues. The CDR3 DNA reads TGTGCCTGGAGTGTGGTCAGGGGCACTGAAGCTTTCTTT. It codes for CAWSVVRGTEAFF.

This chain joins TRBV10-3 and TRBJ2-7; D is ambiguous. Trimming removed 5 bases at V and 3 bases at J, with 8 bases between. CDR1 and CDR2 (germline): ENHRY, SYGVKD. This CDR3 comprises 12 residues. CDR3 nucleotides: TGTGCCATCAGTCGGGCCTTCTACGAGCAGTACTTC. Translating it yields CAISRAFYEQYF.

V usage is TRBV28 and J usage is TRBJ1-2; D is unclear. The CDR3 loop spans 11 amino acids. Germline lookup yields CDR1 MDHEN and CDR2 SYDVKM. Trimming stripped 6 bases from V and 7 bases from J, with 9 bases between. The CDR3, as DNA: TGTGCCAGCAGACAGTTTCGTGGCTACACCTTC. It encodes CASRQFRGYTF.

The chain has TRBV7-9 and TRBJ1-5; D call uncertain. Germline V CDR1 and CDR2: SEHNR, FQNEAQ (reference sequence). The CDR3 is 14 amino acids. V lost 6 bases to trimming and J lost 0 bases, with 9 bases between them. CDR3: CASSRGPSNQPQHF. CDR3 nucleotide sequence: TGTGCCAGCAGTCGAGGACCTAGCAATCAGCCCCAGCATTTT.

The V gene is TRBV7-9, the J gene TRBJ1-3, with D perhaps matching TRBD1 (5 bases). Trimming pared 7 bases from V and 1 base from J, leaving 17 bases between. CDR3 length: 16 amino acids. Looked up from germline, CDR1 is SEHNR and CDR2 is FQNEAQ (reference sequence). CDR3 bases: TGTGCCAGCAACTTCCCCGGGGGGGGGTCTGGAAACACCATATATTTT. Its translation is CASNFPGGGSGNTIYF.